Following are 32 T cell receptor beta chains from one sample sequenced in a study of cytomegalovirus exposure and HLA in healthy donors. Vbeta (60) and Jbeta (13) primers were used in the PCR. Repertoires were generated with immunoSEQ multiplex PCR, while TCRdb's copy carries only in-frame clones and drops some. The sample lists some 160,000 clones; around 78% were seen once. The sequenced sample was PBMCs. All receptors come from a middle-aged woman in good health and CMV-seronegative.

The chain has TRBV23-1 and TRBJ1-2, with 7 bases aligning to TRBD1. TRBV23-1 belongs to the ORF category, with a function that is uncertain. The V gene end was trimmed by 9 bases and the J gene end by 4 bases; junction bases not matched to a gene: 5. This CDR3 region has 12 residues. The CDR3 here is CASLQGSYGYTF. The DNA of the CDR3 is TGCGCCAGTCTACAGGGGAGCTATGGCTACACCTTC.

In this sample, this clone turned up a few times. The chain links TRBV18 to TRBJ2-3, with D unresolved. Trimming took 3 bases from V and 3 from J, leaving 10 bases between them. Looked up from germline, CDR1 is KGHSH and CDR2 is LQKENI. The CDR3 runs to 14 residues. The CDR3 sequence is CASSPIQTTDTQYF. The DNA of the CDR3 is TGTGCCAGCTCACCGATACAGACGACAGATACGCAGTATTTT.

This clone was observed a single time. CDR3 protein: CASSPGTSAEQFF. The DNA of the CDR3 is TGTGCCAGCAGCCCGGGGACTAGCGCTGAGCAGTTCTTC. The rearrangement uses TRBV5-4 and TRBJ2-1; TRBD2 matches 10 bases. CDR1 and CDR2 (germline): SGHNT, YYREEE (reference sequence). The CDR3 extends over 13 amino acids. Trimming removed 4 bases from V and 9 bases from J; junction bases left unmatched: 4.

V is TRBV28 and J is TRBJ1-1, with 8 bases aligning to TRBD1. The CDR3 sequence is 15 residues long. V was pared by 4 bases and J by 1 base, with 5 bases of the junction left unmatched. The germline CDR1 and CDR2 sequences are MDHEN and SYDVKM. Here the CDR3 reads CASSSAGQANTEAFF. CDR3 nucleotides: TGTGCCAGCAGTTCAGCGGGACAGGCGAACACTGAAGCTTTCTTT.

The chain recombines TRBV27 with TRBJ2-3; no clear D. Germline loops: CDR1 MNHEY, CDR2 SMNVEV (reference sequence). The CDR3 extends over 15 amino acids. Between the trimmed V and J ends, which lost 2 bases and 1 base, there was a span of 10 bases. CDR3 coding DNA: TGTGCCAGCAGTTTAAGGCTGACTCGCACAGATACGCAGTATTTT. This sequence encodes CASSLRLTRTDTQYF.

The chain has TRBV4-2 and TRBJ2-7; D uncertain. Germline CDR1 and CDR2: LGHNA and YNFKEQ. The CDR3 runs 13 residues. V gave up 1 base and J gave up 4 bases, with 8 bases separating them. CDR3 region: CASSQVGIYEQYF. For the CDR3, the DNA is TGTGCCAGCAGCCAAGTGGGCATTTACGAGCAGTACTTC.

This rearrangement joins TRBV5-1 to TRBJ1-4; 8 bases align to TRBD1. The CDR3 spans 15 residues. V shed 4 bases, J shed 7 bases, and the junction held 9 bases outside the gene matches. CDR1 is SGHRS, CDR2 YFSETQ, per germline. The CDR3 coding sequence is TGCGCCAGCAGCCCAATGACAGGGGCCGGTGAAAAACTGTTTTTT. This translates into CASSPMTGAGEKLFF.

This clone was counted between two and nine times. The chain is built from TRBV5-6 and TRBJ1-6; perhaps TRBD1 as D (6 bases). CDR1 and CDR2 (germline): SGHDT, YYEEEE. The CDR3 is made up of 16 amino acids. With 4 bases removed from V and 5 bases from J, the gap between germline ends came to 16 bases. CDR3 sequence: CASSRYGGAHNSPLHF. In nucleotides, the CDR3 is TGTGCCAGCAGCCGTTACGGGGGGGCTCATAATTCACCCCTCCACTTT.

The rearrangement links TRBV28 to TRBJ1-2; D might be TRBD1 (5 bases). This CDR3 is built from 17 residues. The germline gives CDR1 MDHEN, CDR2 SYDVKM. The ends were cut back, 2 bases at V and 7 bases at J, with 23 bases in the middle. CDR3 DNA: TGTGCCAGCAGTTTAAATTTCTTATCCGGGGGGTCTTTTGGCTACACCTTC. This gives the protein CASSLNFLSGGSFGYTF.

The V and J genes are TRBV6-5 and TRBJ1-5; D unresolved. The V gene's germline CDR1 is MNHEY and CDR2 SVGAGI. This CDR3 comprises 15 residues. The V end lost 4 bases, the J end lost 0 bases, and 10 bases lay between the germline ends. CDR3 sequence: CASSSYRSSNQPQHF. CDR3 in DNA: TGTGCCAGCAGTTCTTACAGAAGTAGCAATCAGCCCCAGCATTTT.

The chain uses TRBV13 and TRBJ2-2; 10 bases match TRBD1. CDR1 is PRHDT, CDR2 FYEKMQ, per germline (reference sequence). Trimming removed 0 bases from V and 9 bases from J; junction bases left unmatched: 7. The CDR3 covers 16 residues. The CDR3 region is CASSLGPGTGVRELFF. The CDR3 DNA reads TGTGCCAGCAGCTTAGGGCCCGGGACAGGGGTGCGGGAGCTGTTTTTT.

The rearrangement links TRBV7-9 to TRBJ1-2; 9 positions agree with TRBD1. CDR1 and CDR2 (germline): SEHNR, FQNEAQ (reference sequence). This CDR3 spans 14 amino acids. After removal of 5 bases from V and 7 bases from J, the junction contained 8 bases not matched to a gene. CDR3 DNA: TGTGCCAGCAGCCTTTTGGGACAGGGTGGTGGCTACACCTTC. It translates to CASSLLGQGGGYTF. Full variable domain (outside the CDR3, taken from reference TRBV7-9 and TRBJ1-2): DTGVSQNPRHKITKRGQNVTFRCDPISEHNRLYWYRQTLGQGPEFLTYFQNEAQLEKSRLLSDRFSAERPKGSFSTLEIQRTEQGDSAMYLCASSLLGQGGGYTFGSGTRLTVV.

The J gene is TRBJ1-2, the V gene TRBV4-1, with D possibly matching TRBD1 (5 bases). V lost 4 bases and J 3 bases, leaving 9 bases between the germline ends. This CDR3 has 13 residues. Germline V gene data show CDR1 as MGHRA and CDR2 as YSYEKL. CDR3 sequence: CASSRDSDYGYTF. The CDR3 DNA is TGCGCCAGCAGCCGGGACTCAGACTATGGCTACACCTTC.

The V and J genes are TRBV6-5 and TRBJ1-1; TRBD1 is a possible D gene (5 bases). The germline V and J ends were trimmed by 2 bases and 6 bases, with 10 bases remaining between them. The CDR3 has 13 residues. Germline lookup yields CDR1 MNHEY and CDR2 SVGAGI. This CDR3 reads CASSYPRGAEAFF. CDR3 DNA: TGTGCCAGCAGTTACCCGCGGGGGGCTGAAGCTTTCTTT.

The rearrangement links TRBV6-5 to TRBJ2-3; D might be TRBD2 (6 bases). V was pared by 7 bases and J by 1 base, with 15 bases between. The V gene's germline CDR1 is MNHEY and CDR2 SVGAGI. The CDR3 consists of 15 residues. The CDR3 reads CASKRDSSGTDTQYF. The CDR3 DNA sequence: TGTGCCAGCAAAAGGGACTCAAGCGGCACAGATACGCAGTATTTT.

The chain combines TRBV15 with TRBJ2-1; 10 positions agree with TRBD1. The CDR3 is 15 residues long. Germline CDR1 is LNHNV and CDR2 is YYDKDF (reference sequence). Losses at the gene ends were 2 bases for V and 7 bases for J; bases not matched to a gene: 5. This CDR3 is CATSRRTGGTNEQFF. The CDR3 DNA sequence: TGTGCCACCAGCAGACGGACAGGGGGGACAAATGAGCAGTTCTTC.

This clone has more than one count but fewer than ten. The V call is TRBV19, the J call TRBJ1-2; D is uncertain. Per germline, CDR1 LNHDA and CDR2 SQIVND (reference sequence). The CDR3 runs to 14 residues. Trimming took off 0 bases at V and 3 bases at J, with 8 bases between the two ends. The CDR3 nucleotides are TGTGCCAGTAGTATAGAGTTCCGGTACTATGGCTACACCTTC. Residues: CASSIEFRYYGYTF.

The V gene is TRBV11-2, the J gene TRBJ2-7; 15 bases are shared with TRBD2. After removal of 5 bases from V and 7 bases from J, the junction contained 3 bases not matched to a gene. Germline assignment: CDR1 SGHAT and CDR2 FQNNGV. The CDR3 runs 14 residues. Here the CDR3 reads CASSRTSGGEEQYF. CDR3 DNA sequence: TGTGCCAGCAGCCGGACTAGCGGGGGGGAAGAGCAGTACTTC.

The chain recombines TRBV19 with TRBJ1-6; 7 bases map to TRBD1. The V gene's germline CDR1 is LNHDA and CDR2 SQIVND (reference sequence). V shed 6 bases and J 0 bases; nucleotides not matched to a gene: 8. The CDR3 loop spans 17 amino acids. The CDR3 region is CASSRGQASSYNSPLHF. The CDR3 nucleotides read TGTGCCAGTAGCAGAGGACAGGCGAGCTCCTATAATTCACCCCTCCACTTT.

The rearrangement joins TRBV5-4 to TRBJ2-5; a weak D match, TRBD2 (5 bases). The CDR3 extends over 15 amino acids. The V gene lost 3 bases and the J gene lost 2 bases, with 14 bases spanning the gap. Germline lookup yields CDR1 SGHNT and CDR2 YYREEE (reference sequence). CDR3 amino acids: CASSYWGTGQETQYF. As DNA, the CDR3 is TGTGCCAGCAGCTATTGGGGTACGGGACAAGAGACCCAGTACTTC.

The rearrangement uses TRBV7-2 and TRBJ1-2; D not certain. Between the trimmed V and J ends, which lost 3 bases and 1 base, there was a span of 12 bases. Germline V CDR1 and CDR2: SGHTA, FQGNSA. This CDR3 is built from 15 residues. In DNA form, the CDR3 reads TGTGCCAGCAGCTTCGAGGTCGGATTTAACTATGGCTACACCTTC. Protein product: CASSFEVGFNYGYTF.

The chain joins TRBV7-6 to TRBJ2-5; D perhaps matches TRBD1 (6 bases). Germline V lookup: CDR1 SGHVS, CDR2 FNYEAQ. V gave up 5 bases and J gave up 0 bases, with 16 bases separating them. This CDR3 is built from 16 residues. The chain's CDR3 is CASSPDRQRYQETQYF. CDR3 sequence (DNA): TGTGCCAGCAGCCCTGACAGGCAGAGGTACCAAGAGACCCAGTACTTC.

This clone was observed a few times. The chain uses TRBV6-6 and TRBJ1-5; no clear D. Germline V CDR1 and CDR2: MNHNY, SVGAGI (reference sequence). The CDR3 is 14 amino acids. V was trimmed by 2 bases and J by 8 bases, leaving 13 bases between them. CDR3 DNA sequence: TGTGCCAGCAGTTACCCAACCTTTAGCGAGCCCCAGCATTTT. It is translated as CASSYPTFSEPQHF.

This clone was counted between two and nine times. This chain's CDR3 is CASSPGYRDRGQFEQFF. CDR3 in DNA: TGCGCCAGCAGCCCAGGTTACCGGGACAGGGGGCAATTTGAGCAGTTCTTC. The V and J genes are TRBV5-1 and TRBJ2-1; 12 bases align to TRBD1. The trim removed 4 bases at V and 9 bases at J, leaving 14 bases unmatched. Germline-derived CDR1 and CDR2 are SGHRS and YFSETQ. This CDR3 has 17 residues.

The chain recombines TRBV2 with TRBJ1-1, with 11 bases fitting TRBD1. CDR3 size: 20 residues. Germline V CDR1 and CDR2: SNHLY, FYNNEI. J was trimmed by 0 bases and V by 3 bases; bases with no gene match: 15. The CDR3 nucleotides read TGTGCCAGCAGTGAGTTTGGTTTCGGGACAGGGGGTGTTATGAACACTGAAGCTTTCTTT. It is translated as CASSEFGFGTGGVMNTEAFF. Based on the CDR3 plus reference TRBV2 and TRBJ1-1, the full variable domain is EPEVTQTPSHQVTQMGQEVILRCVPISNHLYFYWYRQILGQKVEFLVSFYNNEISEKSEIFDDQFSVERPDGSNFTLKIRSTKLEDSAMYFCASSEFGFGTGGVMNTEAFFGQGTRLTVV.

The rearrangement joins TRBV9 to TRBJ2-1, with 8 bases aligning to TRBD2. The J segment lost 2 bases and the V segment lost 8 bases, leaving 6 bases of the junction unmatched. This CDR3 spans 14 amino acids. Germline CDR1 SGDLS, CDR2 YYNGEE. CDR3 DNA sequence: TGTGCCAGTACGAGCGGGGGCCCCTACAATGAGCAGTTCTTC. Protein product: CASTSGGPYNEQFF.

The rearrangement uses TRBV19 and TRBJ1-1, with D perhaps TRBD1 (6 bases). CDR3 length: 14 amino acids. Trimming took 3 bases from V and 5 from J, leaving 13 bases between them. Germline assignment: CDR1 LNHDA and CDR2 SQIVND (reference sequence). The CDR3 sequence is CASSMGYRATEAFF. The DNA for the CDR3 is TGTGCCAGTAGTATGGGGTACAGGGCAACTGAAGCTTTCTTT.

The V and J genes are TRBV7-3 and TRBJ2-5; 9 bases are shared with TRBD2. V was clipped by 5 bases and J by 5 bases; unmatched bases: 9. The CDR3 sequence is 15 residues long. CDR1 and CDR2 (germline): SGHTA, FQGTGA. CDR3 nucleotide sequence: TGTGCCAGCAGCCTAAACGCGGGGGGGCATGAGACCCAGTACTTC. Amino acids: CASSLNAGGHETQYF. Combining the CDR3 with reference TRBV7-3 and TRBJ2-5 gives the whole variable domain GAGVSQTPSNKVTEKGKYVELRCDPISGHTALYWYRQSLGQGPEFLIYFQGTGAADDSGLPNDRFFAVRPEGSVSTLKIQRTERGDSAVYLCASSLNAGGHETQYFGPGTRLLVL.

The V and J genes are TRBV29-1 and TRBJ1-2; TRBD1 might be the D (5 bases). CDR1 SQVTM and CDR2 ANQGSEA come from the germline V gene. Trimming left V 4 bases short and J 4 bases short, with 13 bases between. The CDR3 has 13 amino acids. This chain's CDR3 is CSVASGVGYGYTF. The CDR3 DNA sequence: TGCAGCGTTGCTTCGGGGGTGGGCTATGGCTACACCTTC.

The CDR3 DNA reads as TGTGCCAGCAGCTTGTATGCTAGCGGGGGCTACAATGAGCAGTTCTTC. Amino acid sequence: CASSLYASGGYNEQFF. The chain has TRBV7-3 and TRBJ2-1; 10 bases are a match to TRBD2. Trimming took 3 bases from V and 3 from J; bases not matched to a gene: 5. The CDR3 loop spans 16 amino acids. Germline CDR1 reads SGHTA; CDR2 reads FQGTGA.

The J gene is TRBJ1-5, the V gene TRBV5-1; D ambiguous. The CDR3 totals 14 residues. The V end was cut by 1 base, the J end by 4 bases, with 9 bases between. Germline V gene sequence: CDR1 SGHRS, CDR2 YFSETQ. CDR3 bases: TGCGCCAGCAGCTTGACTATTGGGAATCAGCCCCAGCATTTT. Its translation: CASSLTIGNQPQHF.

The J gene is TRBJ2-5, the V gene TRBV7-2; D might be TRBD1 (5 bases). Germline lookup yields CDR1 SGHTA and CDR2 FQGNSA. CDR3 length: 16 residues. V gave up 5 bases and J gave up 1 base, with 17 bases separating them. CDR3 loop: CASSLGWGRGQETQYF. DNA of the CDR3: TGTGCCAGCAGCCTAGGGTGGGGTAGGGGCCAAGAGACCCAGTACTTC.